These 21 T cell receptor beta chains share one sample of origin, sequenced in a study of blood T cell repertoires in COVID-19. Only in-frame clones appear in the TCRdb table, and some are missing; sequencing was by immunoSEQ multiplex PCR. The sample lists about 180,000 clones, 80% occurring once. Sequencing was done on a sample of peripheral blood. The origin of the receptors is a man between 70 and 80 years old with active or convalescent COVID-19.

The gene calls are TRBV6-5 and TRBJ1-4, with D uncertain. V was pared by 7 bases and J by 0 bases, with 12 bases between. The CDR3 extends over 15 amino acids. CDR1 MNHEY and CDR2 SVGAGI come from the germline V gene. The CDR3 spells CASKDGLATNEKLFF. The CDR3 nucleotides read TGTGCCAGCAAGGACGGACTTGCAACTAATGAAAAACTGTTTTTT.

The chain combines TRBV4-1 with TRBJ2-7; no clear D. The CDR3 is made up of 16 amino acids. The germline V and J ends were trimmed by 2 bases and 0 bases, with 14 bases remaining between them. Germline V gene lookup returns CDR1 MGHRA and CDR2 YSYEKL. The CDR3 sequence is CASSQSLVGSSYEQYF. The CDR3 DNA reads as TGCGCCAGCAGCCAATCCTTGGTTGGTAGCTCCTACGAGCAGTACTTC.

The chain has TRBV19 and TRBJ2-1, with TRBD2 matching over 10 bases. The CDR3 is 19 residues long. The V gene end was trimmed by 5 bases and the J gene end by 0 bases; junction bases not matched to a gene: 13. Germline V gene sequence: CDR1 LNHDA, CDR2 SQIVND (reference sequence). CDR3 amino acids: CASSSRLAGDQSSYNEQFF. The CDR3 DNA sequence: TGTGCCAGTAGTTCCAGGCTAGCGGGAGATCAAAGCTCCTACAATGAGCAGTTCTTC. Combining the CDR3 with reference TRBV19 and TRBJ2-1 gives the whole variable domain DGGITQSPKYLFRKEGQNVTLSCEQNLNHDAMYWYRQDPGQGLRLIYYSQIVNDFQKGDIAEGYSVSREKKESFPLTVTSAQKNPTAFYLCASSSRLAGDQSSYNEQFFGPGTRLTVL.

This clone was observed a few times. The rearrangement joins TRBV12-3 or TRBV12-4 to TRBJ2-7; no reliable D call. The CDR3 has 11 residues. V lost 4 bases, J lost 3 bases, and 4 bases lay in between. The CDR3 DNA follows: TGTGCCAGCAGTTCCGGCTACGAGCAGTACTTC. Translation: CASSSGYEQYF.

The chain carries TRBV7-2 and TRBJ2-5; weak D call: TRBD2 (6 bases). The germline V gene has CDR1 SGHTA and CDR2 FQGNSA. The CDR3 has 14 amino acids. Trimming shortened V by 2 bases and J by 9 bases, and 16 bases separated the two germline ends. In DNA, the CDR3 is TGTGCCAGCAGCTTACGGTGGGAGTCGGGGGCCCAGTACTTC. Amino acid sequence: CASSLRWESGAQYF.

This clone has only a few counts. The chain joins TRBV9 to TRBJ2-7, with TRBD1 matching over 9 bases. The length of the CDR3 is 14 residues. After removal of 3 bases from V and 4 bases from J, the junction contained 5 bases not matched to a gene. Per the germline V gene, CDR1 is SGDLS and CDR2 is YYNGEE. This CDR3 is CASSAQGQGYEQYF. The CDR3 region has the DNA TGTGCCAGCAGCGCCCAAGGACAGGGGTACGAGCAGTACTTC.

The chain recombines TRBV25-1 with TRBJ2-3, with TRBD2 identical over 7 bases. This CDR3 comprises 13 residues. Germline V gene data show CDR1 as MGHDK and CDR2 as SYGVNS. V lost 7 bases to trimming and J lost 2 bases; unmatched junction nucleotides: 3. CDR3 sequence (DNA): TGTGCCAGCAAGGGGAGGGACACAGATACGCAGTATTTT. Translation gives CASKGRDTDTQYF.

CDR3 DNA sequence: TGTGCCAGCAGTCCCTGGACAGAGAGAGGGACTGAAGCTTTCTTT. Residues: CASSPWTERGTEAFF. The chain combines TRBV6-5 with TRBJ1-1, with D maybe TRBD1 (6 bases). The CDR3 consists of 15 residues. Trimming shortened V by 5 bases and J by 5 bases, and 18 bases separated the two germline ends. Germline V CDR1 and CDR2: MNHEY, SVGAGI.

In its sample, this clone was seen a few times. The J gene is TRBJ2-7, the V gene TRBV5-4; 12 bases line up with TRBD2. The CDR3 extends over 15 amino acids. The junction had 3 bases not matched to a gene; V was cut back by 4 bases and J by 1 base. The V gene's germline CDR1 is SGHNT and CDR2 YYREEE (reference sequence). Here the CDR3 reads CASSLAGGSSYEQYF. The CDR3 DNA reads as TGTGCCAGCAGCCTAGCGGGAGGGAGTTCCTACGAGCAGTACTTC.

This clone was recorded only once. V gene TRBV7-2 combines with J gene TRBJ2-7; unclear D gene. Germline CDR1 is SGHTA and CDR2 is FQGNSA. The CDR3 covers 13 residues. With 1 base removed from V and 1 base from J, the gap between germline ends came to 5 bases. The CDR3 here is CASSLDRSYEQYF. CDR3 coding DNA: TGTGCCAGCAGCTTAGACAGATCCTACGAGCAGTACTTC.

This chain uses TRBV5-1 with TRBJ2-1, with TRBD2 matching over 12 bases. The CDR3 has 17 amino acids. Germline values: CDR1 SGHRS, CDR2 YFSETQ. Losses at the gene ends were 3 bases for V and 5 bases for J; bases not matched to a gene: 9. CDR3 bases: TGCGCCAGCAGCTCCACACTACTAGCGGGGGGCGACAATGAGCAGTTCTTC. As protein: CASSSTLLAGGDNEQFF. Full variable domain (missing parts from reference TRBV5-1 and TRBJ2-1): KAGVTQTPRYLIKTRGQQVTLSCSPISGHRSVSWYQQTPGQGLQFLFEYFSETQRNKGNFPGRFSGRQFSNSRSEMNVSTLELGDSALYLCASSSTLLAGGDNEQFFGPGTRLTVL.

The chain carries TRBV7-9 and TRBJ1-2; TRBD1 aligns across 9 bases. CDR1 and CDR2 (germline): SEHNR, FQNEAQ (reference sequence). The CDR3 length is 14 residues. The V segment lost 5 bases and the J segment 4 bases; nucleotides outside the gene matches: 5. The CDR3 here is CASSPRDRVYGYTF. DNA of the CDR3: TGTGCCAGCAGCCCCAGGGACAGGGTCTATGGCTACACCTTC.

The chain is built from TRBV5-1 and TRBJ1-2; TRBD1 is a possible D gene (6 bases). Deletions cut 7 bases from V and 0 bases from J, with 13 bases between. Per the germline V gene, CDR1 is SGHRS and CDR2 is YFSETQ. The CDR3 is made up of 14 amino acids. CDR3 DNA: TGCGCCAGCTCGCCTCAGGGGCCTAACTATGGCTACACCTTC. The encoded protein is CASSPQGPNYGYTF.

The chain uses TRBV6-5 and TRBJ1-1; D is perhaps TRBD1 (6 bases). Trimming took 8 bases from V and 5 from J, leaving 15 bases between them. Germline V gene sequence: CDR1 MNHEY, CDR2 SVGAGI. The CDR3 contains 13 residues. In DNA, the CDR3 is TGTGCCAGCGGTAGGGGGGGAAGGACTGAAGCTTTCTTT. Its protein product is CASGRGGRTEAFF.

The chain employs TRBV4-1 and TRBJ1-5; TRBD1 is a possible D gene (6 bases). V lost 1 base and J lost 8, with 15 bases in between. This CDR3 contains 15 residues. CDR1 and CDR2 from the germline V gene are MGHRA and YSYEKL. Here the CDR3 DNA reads TGCGCCAGCAGCCAAGCATCAGGGGTTGGGGAGCCCCAGCATTTT. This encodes CASSQASGVGEPQHF.

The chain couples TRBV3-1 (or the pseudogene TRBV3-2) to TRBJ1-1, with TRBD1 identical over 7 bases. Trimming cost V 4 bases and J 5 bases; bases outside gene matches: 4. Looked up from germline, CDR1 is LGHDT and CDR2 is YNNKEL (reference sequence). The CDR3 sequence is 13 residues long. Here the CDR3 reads CASSLTDRTEAFF. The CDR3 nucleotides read TGTGCCAGCAGCCTAACGGACAGGACTGAAGCTTTCTTT.

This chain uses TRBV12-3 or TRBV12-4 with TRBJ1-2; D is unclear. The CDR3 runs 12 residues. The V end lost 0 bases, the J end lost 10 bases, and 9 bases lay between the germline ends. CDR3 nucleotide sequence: TGTGCCAGCAGTTTAGCGGGTAGCGTCTACACCTTC. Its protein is CASSLAGSVYTF.

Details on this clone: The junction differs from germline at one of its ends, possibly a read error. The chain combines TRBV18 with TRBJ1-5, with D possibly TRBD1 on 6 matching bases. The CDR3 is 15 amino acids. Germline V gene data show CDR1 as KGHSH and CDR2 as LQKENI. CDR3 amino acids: CASSPPGGANQPQHF. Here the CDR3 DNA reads TGTGCCAGCTCTCCACCCGGGGGGGCAAATCAGCCCCAGCATTTT. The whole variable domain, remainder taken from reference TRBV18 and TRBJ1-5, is NAGVMQNPRHLVRRRGQEARLRCSPMKGHSHVYWYRQLPEEGLKFMVYLQKENIIDESGMPKERFSAEFPKEGPSILRIQQVVRGDSAAYFCASSPPGGANQPQHFGDGTRLSIL.

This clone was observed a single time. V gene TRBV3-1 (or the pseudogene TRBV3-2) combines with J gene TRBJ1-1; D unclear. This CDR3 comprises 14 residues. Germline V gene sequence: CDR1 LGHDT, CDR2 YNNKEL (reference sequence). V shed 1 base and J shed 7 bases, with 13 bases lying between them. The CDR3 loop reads CASSQGRGSLEAFF. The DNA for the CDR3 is TGTGCCAGCAGCCAAGGGCGGGGTTCCCTTGAAGCTTTCTTT.

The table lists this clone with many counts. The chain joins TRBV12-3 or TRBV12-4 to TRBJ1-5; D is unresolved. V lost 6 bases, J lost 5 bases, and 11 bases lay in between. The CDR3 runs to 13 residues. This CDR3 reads CASRGEADQPQHF. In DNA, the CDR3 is TGTGCCAGCAGGGGAGAGGCCGATCAGCCCCAGCATTTT.

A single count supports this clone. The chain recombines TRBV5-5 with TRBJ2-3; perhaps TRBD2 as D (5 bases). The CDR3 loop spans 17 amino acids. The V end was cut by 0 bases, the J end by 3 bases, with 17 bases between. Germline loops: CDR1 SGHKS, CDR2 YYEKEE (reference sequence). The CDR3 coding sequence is TGTGCCAGCAGCTTGGCTCCCGGACTCCAAGGGACAGATACGCAGTATTTT. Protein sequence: CASSLAPGLQGTDTQYF.